This T cell receptor (beta chain) is drawn from a study of T cell repertoires in aging, cancer and after chemotherapy. This clonotype has a handful of counts. Its specificity is not known. TRB rearrangements spanning V, D and J were amplified using mixed TRB-A/B primers. TCRdb used MiXCR to reprocess the multiplex PCR reads, holding one entry per CDR3 protein. The sample records under 8,500 distinct CDR3 sequences, 30% being singletons. Study results and caveats: In hematological cancer patients, infiltrated lymphoid organs may have impaired thymic emigration or peripheral T cell expansion.

Germline V gene lookup returns CDR1 ENHRY and CDR2 SYGVKD. The CDR3 runs to 12 residues. The V and J ends lost 8 bases and 8 bases respectively, with 13 bases between them. Amplification of TCR beta used genomic DNA extracted from peripheral blood. This chain uses TRBV10-3 with TRBJ1-3, with D possibly being TRBD1 (6 bases). The receptor's source is a human donor with a blood cancer. The sequencing input was blood. This CDR3 reads CAILQGRDTIYF. CDR3 nucleotides: TGTGCCATCCTACAGGGACGCGACACCATATATTTT.